The 9 T cell receptor beta chains below were found in one sample sequenced in a study of blood T cell repertoires in COVID-19. Clones were read by immunoSEQ multiplex PCR, and TCRdb kept only the in-frame ones, dropping some. The sample has tens of thousands of clones, 75% to 90% seen once; the top ten hold 1% to 1.5%. What was sequenced was peripheral blood. The receptor set was obtained from a middle-aged woman with acute or convalescent COVID-19.

The chain is built from TRBV7-2 and TRBJ1-6, with 7 bases fitting TRBD1. CDR1 and CDR2 (germline): SGHTA, FQGNSA. CDR3 length equals 16 residues. J lost 4 bases, V lost 6 bases, and 9 bases had no gene match. The CDR3 DNA reads as TGTGCCAGCAGACCTACAGGGGCCTCGTATAATTCACCCCTCCACTTT. Amino acid sequence: CASRPTGASYNSPLHF.

The rearrangement joins TRBV7-2 to TRBJ1-5; possible D gene TRBD1, 5 bases. Trimming pared 1 base from V and 0 bases from J, leaving 7 bases between. The CDR3 is 15 amino acids. CDR1 is SGHTA, CDR2 FQGNSA, per germline. CDR3 in DNA: TGTGCCAGCAGCTTAGTGACAGCTAGCAATCAGCCCCAGCATTTT. Translation gives CASSLVTASNQPQHF.

J is TRBJ1-4 and V is TRBV15; maybe TRBD1 (5 bases). CDR3 size: 15 residues. The germline gives CDR1 LNHNV, CDR2 YYDKDF (reference sequence). The V and J ends lost 4 bases and 0 bases respectively, with 9 bases between them. CDR3 residues: CATSTGLTTNEKLFF. As DNA, the CDR3 is TGTGCCACCAGCACGGGACTTACAACTAATGAAAAACTGTTTTTT.

This sequence joins TRBV7-9 and TRBJ1-1; 9 positions match TRBD1. The germline CDR1 and CDR2 sequences are SEHNR and FQNEAQ (reference sequence). This CDR3 comprises 12 residues. V gave up 4 bases and J gave up 7 bases; unmatched junction bases: 1. The CDR3 is CASSWTGVEAFF. CDR3 in DNA: TGTGCCAGCAGCTGGACAGGGGTTGAAGCTTTCTTT.

As DNA, the CDR3 is TGTGCCAGCAGCACAGGGGGCTTGGTTGGCTACACCTTC. Its translation is CASSTGGLVGYTF. This sequence joins TRBV28 and TRBJ1-2; 9 bases are a match to TRBD1. The CDR3 runs to 13 residues. With 6 bases clipped from V and 7 bases from J, the junction kept 6 bases outside the gene matches. CDR1 is MDHEN, CDR2 SYDVKM, per germline.

This sequence joins TRBV29-1 and TRBJ2-5; a possible D gene is TRBD1 (6 bases). Trimming stripped 0 bases from V and 1 base from J, with 6 bases between. This CDR3 comprises 13 residues. Germline CDR1 SQVTM, CDR2 ANQGSEA. This chain's CDR3 is CSVEETGQETQYF. The CDR3 DNA sequence: TGCAGCGTTGAAGAGACAGGCCAAGAGACCCAGTACTTC.

The chain joins TRBV28 to TRBJ1-1; TRBD1 agrees at 7 bases. The CDR3 has 14 residues. J was trimmed by 3 bases and V by 6 bases; bases with no gene match: 7. In germline, CDR1 is MDHEN, CDR2 SYDVKM. The CDR3 here is CASSRPGGYTEAFF. CDR3 bases: TGTGCCAGCAGCCGCCCAGGGGGGTACACTGAAGCTTTCTTT.

The V gene is TRBV19, the J gene TRBJ1-5, with D unresolved. This CDR3 spans 14 amino acids. V dropped 2 bases and J dropped 7 bases, with 12 bases sitting between them. CDR1 and CDR2 (germline): LNHDA, SQIVND (reference sequence). The CDR3 sequence: CASSISQSGQPQHF. CDR3 in DNA: TGTGCCAGTAGTATATCACAGTCTGGGCAGCCCCAGCATTTT.

The V and J genes are TRBV29-1 and TRBJ2-7, with D tentatively TRBD2 (6 bases). V lost 2 bases and J 7 bases, leaving 21 bases between the germline ends. Germline lookup yields CDR1 SQVTM and CDR2 ANQGSEA. The CDR3 is 15 amino acids. The CDR3 coding sequence is TGCAGCGTTGAAAGGGGAGGACTCGCGTATCGAGAGCAGTACTTC. It translates to CSVERGGLAYREQYF.